These 9 T cell receptor beta chains were all obtained from the same sample, sequenced in a study of T cells in Graves' hyperthyroidism and ophthalmopathy. TCR beta CDR3 regions were amplified from RNA. RT-PCR in the first round (using the HTBI primer set) targeted the TCR CDR3. TCRdb re-called the multiplex PCR reads through MiXCR, storing one row per CDR3 protein. Of hundreds of thousands of distinct CDR3 sequences listed, less than 25% are singletons. Material: blood. These TCRs come from a man aged 30 to 45 with Graves' ophthalmopathy.

This clonotype has a count of ten or more. The chain employs TRBV11-2 and TRBJ2-3; TRBD2 is a possible D gene (5 bases). The CDR3 is made up of 15 amino acids. With 5 bases removed from V and 0 bases from J, the gap between germline ends came to 12 bases. Germline values: CDR1 SGHAT, CDR2 FQNNGV. For the CDR3, the DNA is TGTGCCAGCAGCCCCGAAAGCGGAAGCACAGATACGCAGTATTTT. It encodes CASSPESGSTDTQYF.

This clonotype appeared many times. This chain uses TRBV11-3 with TRBJ2-1; the match to TRBD2 covers 8 bases. The V gene end was trimmed by 4 bases and the J gene end by 0 bases; junction bases not matched to a gene: 5. Germline CDR1 and CDR2: SGHNT and YENEEA. This CDR3 has 16 residues. The chain's CDR3 is CASSSVAGRSYNEQFF. The CDR3 coding sequence is TGTGCCAGCAGCTCGGTAGCGGGACGCTCCTACAATGAGCAGTTCTTC.

This clonotype appeared many times. V is TRBV7-2 and J is TRBJ1-5; D remains ambiguous. CDR1 and CDR2 from the germline V gene are SGHTA and FQGNSA. This CDR3 comprises 15 residues. V shed 0 bases and J shed 1 base, with 7 bases lying between them. CDR3 sequence (DNA): TGTGCCAGCAGCTTAGCGTGGAGAAGCAATCAGCCCCAGCATTTT. As protein: CASSLAWRSNQPQHF.

This clonotype was observed many times. This chain connects TRBV12-3 or TRBV12-4 to TRBJ1-2; D may be TRBD1 (5 bases). Trimming removed 6 bases from V and 2 bases from J, with 19 bases in between. The CDR3 consists of 16 residues. The CDR3 here is CASRPIGGTANYGYTF. CDR3 DNA: TGTGCCAGCAGACCAATCGGTGGGACTGCAAACTATGGCTACACCTTC.

The chain uses TRBV20-1 and TRBJ2-1, with D unresolved. The CDR3 sequence is 11 residues long. V lost 6 bases, J lost 8 bases, and 11 bases lay in between. Germline assignment: CDR1 DFQATT and CDR2 SNEGSKA (reference sequence). CDR3 loop: CSALYGDEQFF. As DNA, the CDR3 is TGCAGTGCCCTTTATGGGGATGAGCAGTTCTTC.

This clonotype was seen ten or more times. This chain uses TRBV7-9 with TRBJ2-3; D is unclear. The CDR3 extends over 14 amino acids. Deletions cut 5 bases from V and 6 bases from J, with 15 bases between. Germline V gives CDR1 SEHNR, CDR2 FQNEAQ (reference sequence). The CDR3 protein is CASSVTWSGDTQYF. The CDR3 DNA reads TGTGCCAGCAGCGTTACCTGGAGTGGGGATACGCAGTATTTT.

This clonotype has more than one count but fewer than ten. This chain connects TRBV6-1 to TRBJ2-7; unclear D gene. Trimming shortened V by 2 bases and J by 0 bases, and 8 bases separated the two germline ends. This CDR3 is 14 amino acids long. Germline V lookup: CDR1 MNHNS, CDR2 SASEGT. Written as DNA, the CDR3 is TGTGCCAGCAGTGAAAAAATGGGCTCCTACGAGCAGTACTTC. Translated, it gives CASSEKMGSYEQYF.

The rearrangement uses TRBV6-1 and TRBJ2-1; D gene uncertain. Trimming took off 8 bases at V and 9 bases at J, with 17 bases between the two ends. The length of the CDR3 is 13 residues. CDR1 and CDR2 from the germline V gene are MNHNS and SASEGT. The CDR3 DNA reads as TGTGCCAGCGGCGTCGGTAGTAAGGGTGAGCAGTTCTTC. As protein: CASGVGSKGEQFF.

This clonotype has just one count. This likely comes from a read error, as the CDR3 has no conserved phenylalanine or tryptophan at its end. The V gene is TRBV7-9, the J gene TRBJ2-2; D gene uncertain. The CDR3 sequence is 12 residues long. Per the germline V gene, CDR1 is SEHNR and CDR2 is FQNEAQ (reference sequence). In nucleotides, the CDR3 is TGTGCCAGCAGCTCGAATACCGGGGAGCTGTTTTCT. Its protein is CASSSNTGELFS.